The 4 T cell receptor beta chains below were found in one sample sequenced in a study of OX40 agonist ivuxolimab in advanced cancers. Measured with immunoSEQ multiplex PCR; TCRdb has only the in-frame clones, and not every one. Among tens of thousands of clones listed, 80% to 90% were seen once. Material: CD4+ or CD8+ T cells sorted from blood, obtained in a trial of the OX40 agonist ivuxolimab. The source of these receptors is an adult with an advanced solid tumor such as melanoma, head and neck, liver or kidney cancer.

The V and J genes are TRBV7-9 and TRBJ1-3; no clear D. With 7 bases removed from V and 0 bases from J, the gap between germline ends came to 13 bases. The germline CDR1 and CDR2 sequences are SEHNR and FQNEAQ (reference sequence). The CDR3 covers 15 residues. Here the CDR3 reads CASTYGESSGNTIYF. DNA for the CDR3: TGTGCCAGCACCTACGGGGAATCCTCTGGAAACACCATATATTTT.

This clone has a single count. The chain recombines TRBV27 with TRBJ2-7; TRBD1 might be the D (5 bases). Germline V gene sequence: CDR1 MNHEY, CDR2 SMNVEV (reference sequence). The V gene lost 4 bases and the J gene lost 5 bases, with 24 bases spanning the gap. CDR3 length equals 17 residues. In nucleotides, the CDR3 is TGTGCCAGCAGTTCCCCTCTTACTCAGGGTATGAAGGACGAGCAGTACTTC. Its translation: CASSSPLTQGMKDEQYF.

The CDR3 region is CASSPGQGTDSGANVLTF. The CDR3 DNA follows: TGTGCCAGCTCACCGGGACAGGGCACTGACTCTGGGGCCAACGTCCTGACTTTC. The rearrangement uses TRBV18 and TRBJ2-6, with 9 positions matching TRBD1. In germline, CDR1 is KGHSH, CDR2 LQKENI. The CDR3 contains 18 residues. Trimming cost V 3 bases and J 0 bases; bases outside gene matches: 6.

DNA for the CDR3: TGTGCCAGCAGAGGACTGACTAGCGGGTTAACCGGGGAGCTGTTTTTT. Translation: CASRGLTSGLTGELFF. The rearrangement uses TRBV2 and TRBJ2-2; 10 nucleotides match TRBD2. This CDR3 has 16 amino acids. The J segment lost 5 bases and the V segment lost 6 bases, leaving 9 bases of the junction unmatched. In germline, CDR1 is SNHLY, CDR2 FYNNEI.